This passage covers 31 T cell receptor beta chains from one sample sequenced in a study of regulatory T cells in long-lasting Graves disease. Documented time point: newly diagnosed GD, antithyroid drugs for less than 3 months. PBMCs provided the RNA from which the TCR library was made. Building of the TCR beta libraries involved iRepertoire HTBI primers and Arm-PCR of CDR3 regions. From the multiplex PCR reads, TCRdb called clonotypes with MiXCR, one entry per CDR3 protein. Altogether around 400,000 distinct CDR3 sequences are present, about 14% being singletons, with the ten largest covering 20% to 25%. The sample consisted of peripheral blood mononuclear cells (PBMCs), taken at new diagnosis, from a patient treated with antithyroid drugs. The origin of the receptors is a female donor with Graves disease.

The chain joins TRBV7-9 to TRBJ2-7; a weak D match, TRBD2 (7 bases). This CDR3 region has 19 residues. Trimming stripped 5 bases from V and 0 bases from J, with 26 bases between. Germline lookup yields CDR1 SEHNR and CDR2 FQNEAQ (reference sequence). The DNA of the CDR3 is TGTGCCAGCAGCAGAACTCTGGGGGGGGGGCAGGGAAACTCCTACGAGCAGTACTTC. Translating gives CASSRTLGGGQGNSYEQYF.

This clonotype has only a few counts. One end of the junction is discordant with germline, which a read error may explain. The V gene is TRBV29-1, the J gene TRBJ1-4, with D perhaps TRBD1 (6 bases). CDR3 length: 14 amino acids. Looked up from germline, CDR1 is SQVTM and CDR2 is ANQGSEA. CDR3 sequence: CSVQEGATNEKLFF. In DNA form, the CDR3 reads TGCAGCGTTCAAGAGGGGGCAACTAATGAAAAACTGTTTTTT.

In its sample, this clonotype was seen many times. CDR3 nucleotides: TGTGCCAGCAGCCCTCGCGCGGGGGAGCTGTTTTTT. Translation gives CASSPRAGELFF. V usage is TRBV7-3 and J usage is TRBJ2-2; D ambiguous. Germline V gene data show CDR1 as SGHTA and CDR2 as FQGTGA. This CDR3 contains 12 residues. Trimming shortened V by 5 bases and J by 8 bases, and 9 bases separated the two germline ends.

This clonotype appeared many times. J is TRBJ2-7 and V is TRBV7-2, with 7 bases that match TRBD2. The CDR3 totals 18 residues. Looked up from germline, CDR1 is SGHTA and CDR2 is FQGNSA. J gave up 0 bases and V 5 bases, and 16 bases lay outside the gene matches. The CDR3 reads CASSPGVFREVASYEQYF. For the CDR3, the DNA is TGTGCCAGCAGCCCCGGGGTATTCCGGGAGGTGGCCTCCTACGAGCAGTACTTC.

The sample holds many counts of this clonotype. V gene TRBV29-1 combines with J gene TRBJ2-7, with D maybe TRBD1 (6 bases). There are 13 residues in the CDR3. Trimming took off 0 bases at V and 2 bases at J, with 8 bases between the two ends. Germline-derived CDR1 and CDR2 are SQVTM and ANQGSEA. CDR3 protein: CSVEDSGAYEQYF. DNA of the CDR3: TGCAGCGTTGAAGACTCAGGGGCCTACGAGCAGTACTTC.

The V gene is TRBV9, the J gene TRBJ1-2; no definite D call. The CDR3 sequence is 14 residues long. The germline CDR1 and CDR2 sequences are SGDLS and YYNGEE. V was trimmed by 0 bases and J by 3 bases, leaving 9 bases between them. CDR3 sequence: CASSVEEGHYGYTF. As DNA, the CDR3 is TGTGCCAGCAGCGTAGAGGAGGGCCACTATGGCTACACCTTC. Together with reference TRBV9 and TRBJ1-2, the CDR3 gives the full variable domain: DSGVTQTPKHLITATGQRVTLRCSPRSGDLSVYWYQQSLDQGLQFLIQYYNGEERAKGNILERFSAQQFPDLHSELNLSSLELGDSALYFCASSVEEGHYGYTFGSGTRLTVV.

The chain recombines TRBV6-4 with TRBJ1-6; no reliable D call. The CDR3 spans 14 residues. Germline V gene lookup returns CDR1 MRHNA and CDR2 SNTAGT. Deletions cut 3 bases from V and 5 bases from J, with 8 bases between. CDR3: CASSESVNNSPLHF. Here the CDR3 DNA reads TGTGCCAGCAGTGAGTCGGTCAATAATTCACCCCTCCACTTT.

In its sample, this clonotype was seen many times. The V and J genes are TRBV7-2 and TRBJ2-6; maybe TRBD1 (6 bases). The germline V and J ends were trimmed by 8 bases and 1 base, with 9 bases remaining between them. Germline assignment: CDR1 SGHTA and CDR2 FQGNSA. This CDR3 comprises 14 residues. The CDR3 reads CASLDRSGANVLTF. DNA of the CDR3: TGTGCCAGCCTAGACAGGTCTGGGGCCAACGTCCTGACTTTC.

This clonotype has at least ten counts. J is TRBJ2-4 and V is TRBV4-1; 12 bases map to TRBD2. CDR3 length: 19 residues. Looked up from germline, CDR1 is MGHRA and CDR2 is YSYEKL. V lost 3 bases to trimming and J lost 0 bases; unmatched junction nucleotides: 9. CDR3 in DNA: TGCGCCAGCAGCCAGCTACTGGGACTAGCGGGTATAGCCAAAAACATTCAGTACTTC. It translates to CASSQLLGLAGIAKNIQYF.

This clonotype was picked up many times. The genes are TRBV7-2 and TRBJ2-5, with D unclear. Germline assignment: CDR1 SGHTA and CDR2 FQGNSA. The CDR3 is made up of 12 amino acids. Trimming stripped 4 bases from V and 2 bases from J, with 5 bases between. The CDR3 DNA follows: TGTGCCAGCAGCTATAGACAAGAGACCCAGTACTTC. Translated: CASSYRQETQYF.

This chain uses TRBV4-1 with TRBJ1-1; D not resolved. Per germline, CDR1 MGHRA and CDR2 YSYEKL. The CDR3 runs 15 residues. V lost 0 bases and J 7 bases, leaving 15 bases between the germline ends. The CDR3: CASSQDSGGDSEAFF. CDR3 in DNA: TGCGCCAGCAGCCAAGATTCAGGTGGGGATAGTGAAGCTTTCTTT.

This clonotype was seen at least ten times. The V gene is TRBV7-9, the J gene TRBJ1-1; D is uncertain. The CDR3 has 14 residues. CDR1 is SEHNR and CDR2 is FQNEAQ in the germline V gene (reference sequence). Trimming stripped 5 bases from V and 5 bases from J, with 15 bases between. The DNA of the CDR3 is TGTGCCAGCAGCCCGACCGAAGGGAGTACTGAAGCTTTCTTT. This translates into CASSPTEGSTEAFF. Full variable domain (rest looked up from reference TRBV7-9 and TRBJ1-1): DTGVSQNPRHKITKRGQNVTFRCDPISEHNRLYWYRQTLGQGPEFLTYFQNEAQLEKSRLLSDRFSAERPKGSFSTLEIQRTEQGDSAMYLCASSPTEGSTEAFFGQGTRLTVV.

This clonotype was recorded at least ten times. V and J are TRBV10-3 and TRBJ2-5; 11 bases match TRBD2. The CDR3 has 15 amino acids. J gave up 1 base and V 6 bases, and 4 bases lay outside the gene matches. CDR1 ENHRY and CDR2 SYGVKD come from the germline V gene. The chain's CDR3 is CAIRGTSGPQETQYF. CDR3 DNA sequence: TGTGCCATCAGGGGGACTAGCGGACCCCAAGAGACCCAGTACTTC.

This clonotype was counted between two and nine times. The chain uses TRBV14 and TRBJ2-1; 8 bases agree with TRBD2. With V trimmed by 4 bases and J by 4 bases, 9 bases remained unmatched. The germline gives CDR1 SGHDN, CDR2 FVKESK. The CDR3 covers 16 residues. The CDR3, as DNA: TGTGCCAGCAGCCTTATCGGGAGGGCCTCGTACAATGAGCAGTTCTTC. This encodes CASSLIGRASYNEQFF.

J is TRBJ2-2 and V is TRBV7-3, with TRBD2 matching 8 bases. V was pared by 5 bases and J by 3 bases, with 8 bases of the junction left unmatched. In germline, CDR1 is SGHTA, CDR2 FQGTGA. The CDR3 covers 16 residues. The CDR3 bases are TGTGCCAGCAGCCTAATCTCAGCGGGAGACACCGGGGAGCTGTTTTTT. Translating gives CASSLISAGDTGELFF.

This clonotype was counted ten times or more. V usage is TRBV20-1 and J usage is TRBJ1-2; D remains ambiguous. The germline gives CDR1 DFQATT, CDR2 SNEGSKA (reference sequence). The V gene lost 6 bases and the J gene lost 4 bases, with 18 bases spanning the gap. The CDR3 spans 14 residues. The CDR3 is CSAADRRRGYGYTF. CDR3 DNA: TGCAGTGCCGCAGACCGGAGGCGAGGCTATGGCTACACCTTC.

This clonotype was picked up one time. This sequence joins TRBV9 and TRBJ2-5; TRBD2 aligns across 12 bases. CDR1 is SGDLS and CDR2 is YYNGEE in the germline V gene. V was clipped by 4 bases and J by 1 base; unmatched bases: 8. CDR3 size: 17 residues. CDR3 sequence reads: CASSPKLAGGPQETQYF. CDR3 nucleotide sequence: TGTGCCAGCAGCCCGAAACTAGCGGGGGGCCCCCAAGAGACCCAGTACTTC.

Note on this clonotype: Given a much more abundant clone one base away, this may be a read error. The chain joins TRBV2 to TRBJ1-2; D is unclear. Trimming removed 6 bases from V and 4 bases from J, with 12 bases in between. Germline V gene sequence: CDR1 SNHLY, CDR2 FYNNEI. This CDR3 has 13 amino acids. The CDR3 loop is CASRGGKFYGYTF. The CDR3 nucleotides read TGTGCCAGCAGAGGTGGCAAGTTCTATGGCTACACCTTC. The entire variable domain, with the rest obtained from reference TRBV2 and TRBJ1-2, is as follows: EPEVTQTPSHQVTQMGQEVILRCVPISNHLYFYWYRQILGQKVEFLVSFYNNEISEKSEIFDDQFSVERPDGSNFTLKIRSTKLEDSAMYFCASRGGKFYGYTFGSGTRLTVV.

The sample holds many counts of this clonotype. The chain couples TRBV6-2 or TRBV6-3 to TRBJ2-1; a possible D gene is TRBD2 (6 bases). The J call is uncertain, as TRBJ2-5 better fits the DNA end. This CDR3 is 15 amino acids long. From germline, CDR1 is MNHEY and CDR2 SVGEGT. The DNA for the CDR3 is TGTGCCAGCAGTTACGGTCCGGGAGTAGGGGAGACCCAGTACTTC. Translation gives CASSYGPGVGETQYF.

This clonotype came up a few times. The chain employs TRBV6-2 or TRBV6-3 and TRBJ2-4, with a possible D match to TRBD2 (5 bases). Trimming left V 0 bases short and J 8 bases short, with 11 bases between. This CDR3 has 14 residues. CDR1 and CDR2 from the germline V gene are MNHEY and SVGEGT. CDR3 loop: CASSYSSLGDIQYF. Written as DNA, the CDR3 is TGTGCCAGCAGTTACTCCTCTCTCGGGGACATTCAGTACTTC.

This clonotype was seen ten or more times. The chain carries TRBV5-1 and TRBJ1-1; unclear D gene. Germline assignment: CDR1 SGHRS and CDR2 YFSETQ. The CDR3 covers 16 residues. Between the trimmed V and J ends, which lost 4 bases and 0 bases, there was a span of 16 bases. This CDR3 reads CASSPGGLEMNTEAFF. CDR3 DNA sequence: TGCGCCAGCAGCCCCGGCGGCCTGGAGATGAACACTGAAGCTTTCTTT.

This clonotype was picked up many times. CDR3 amino acids: CSARDIVSGANVLTF. CDR3 sequence (DNA): TGCAGTGCTAGAGATATAGTTTCGGGGGCCAACGTCCTGACTTTC. The J gene is TRBJ2-6, the V gene TRBV20-1, with no clear D. Looked up from germline, CDR1 is DFQATT and CDR2 is SNEGSKA (reference sequence). V gave up 0 bases and J gave up 4 bases, with 10 bases separating them. The CDR3 covers 15 residues.

This clonotype was found many times. The chain carries TRBV6-1 and TRBJ1-6; D is undetermined. From germline, CDR1 is MNHNS and CDR2 SASEGT. CDR3 length: 14 residues. The V and J ends lost 3 bases and 6 bases respectively, with 9 bases between them. The CDR3 region has the DNA TGTGCCAGCAGTGATGTGGGATTTAATTCACCCCTCCACTTT. Protein sequence: CASSDVGFNSPLHF.

Turning to this clonotype: One base separates it from a far larger clone, so it is likely a read error. The rearrangement uses TRBV28 and TRBJ2-1; 13 bases line up with TRBD2. The J call is doubtful: the DNA matches TRBJ2-7 better. Germline-derived CDR1 and CDR2 are MDHEN and SYDVKM. This CDR3 region has 15 residues. The CDR3 spells CAGSFGGTSGNEQYF. The CDR3 nucleotides read TGTGCCGGCAGTTTTGGGGGGACTAGCGGGAACGAGCAGTACTTC.

This clonotype came up many times. For the CDR3, the DNA is TGTGCCAGCAAACAGGTGGCGGCCGGTCTGGGGGTTGGCTACACCTTC. Its protein product is CASKQVAAGLGVGYTF. The rearrangement joins TRBV12-3 or TRBV12-4 to TRBJ1-2; the D gene is possibly TRBD1 (5 bases). There are 16 residues in the CDR3. The ends were cut back, 7 bases at V and 7 bases at J, with 25 bases in the middle.

At least ten counts were recorded for this clonotype. The V call is TRBV11-2, the J call TRBJ2-3; TRBD1 matches at 10 bases. Per germline, CDR1 SGHAT and CDR2 FQNNGV. The CDR3 totals 14 residues. V lost 4 bases and J lost 6; bases outside the gene matches: 4. This CDR3 is CASSSLDRGDTQYF. DNA for the CDR3: TGTGCCAGCAGCTCCTTGGACAGGGGGGATACGCAGTATTTT.

There are a few counts of this clonotype. The rearrangement links TRBV5-1 to TRBJ2-3, with 7 bases that match TRBD1. Germline trimming cut 0 bases from V and 1 base from J; bases unmatched to any gene: 2. CDR3 size: 15 residues. The germline CDR1 and CDR2 sequences are SGHRS and YFSETQ. CDR3 sequence reads: CASSLAGTGTDTQYF. CDR3 nucleotide sequence: TGCGCCAGCAGCTTGGCGGGGACAGGCACAGATACGCAGTATTTT.

Only a few counts were recorded for this clonotype. V usage is TRBV9 and J usage is TRBJ2-7, with D tentatively TRBD2 (6 bases). From germline, CDR1 is SGDLS and CDR2 YYNGEE. CDR3 size: 14 residues. Trimming took 2 bases from V and 4 from J, leaving 13 bases between them. CDR3 DNA sequence: TGTGCCAGCAGCGTGTCCGGGAGTGGATACGAGCAGTACTTC. The encoded protein is CASSVSGSGYEQYF.

This chain connects TRBV6-1 to TRBJ1-5; no firm D call. Germline V gene sequence: CDR1 MNHNS, CDR2 SASEGT. The CDR3 sequence is 15 residues long. The V and J ends lost 3 bases and 0 bases respectively, with 9 bases between them. The chain's CDR3 is CASSDRAYSNQPQHF. DNA for the CDR3: TGTGCCAGCAGTGATCGTGCCTATAGCAATCAGCCCCAGCATTTT.

This clonotype occurred many times. This chain uses TRBV7-2 with TRBJ1-4, with D possibly being TRBD1 (5 bases). The CDR3 runs 15 residues. Germline V gene sequence: CDR1 SGHTA, CDR2 FQGNSA. V lost 7 bases and J lost 2, with 14 bases in between. This chain's CDR3 is CASTTGGTTNEKLFF. For the CDR3, the DNA is TGTGCCAGCACGACGGGCGGGACCACTAATGAAAAACTGTTTTTT.

A remark on this clonotype: This is likely a read error, given that the CDR3 carries no conserved phenylalanine or tryptophan at its end. This rearrangement joins TRBV20-1 to TRBJ1-2; the D gene is possibly TRBD1 (5 bases). The germline gives CDR1 DFQATT, CDR2 SNEGSKA (reference sequence). CDR3 length equals 13 residues. V was clipped by 6 bases and J by 6 bases, with 17 bases between them. In DNA form, the CDR3 reads TGCAGTGCCCCGACGAGGGGACGGGATGGCTACACCTCC. Amino acid sequence: CSAPTRGRDGYTS.